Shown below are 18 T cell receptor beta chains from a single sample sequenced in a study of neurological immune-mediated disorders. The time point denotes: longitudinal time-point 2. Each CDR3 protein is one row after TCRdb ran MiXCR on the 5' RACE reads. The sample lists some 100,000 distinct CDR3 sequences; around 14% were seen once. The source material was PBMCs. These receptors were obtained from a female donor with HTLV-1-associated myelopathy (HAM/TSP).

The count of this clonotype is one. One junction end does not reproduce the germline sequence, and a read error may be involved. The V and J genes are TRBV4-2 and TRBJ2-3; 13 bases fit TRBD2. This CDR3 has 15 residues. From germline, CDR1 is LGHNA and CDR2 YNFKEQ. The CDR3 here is CPSSHGLAGEDTQYF. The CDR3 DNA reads TGTCCCAGCAGCCACGGACTAGCGGGGGAGGATACGCAATATTTT.

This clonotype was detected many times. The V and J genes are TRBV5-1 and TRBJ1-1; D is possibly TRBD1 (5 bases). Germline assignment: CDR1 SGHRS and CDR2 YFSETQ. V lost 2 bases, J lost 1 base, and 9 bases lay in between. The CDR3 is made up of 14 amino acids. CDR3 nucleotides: TGCGCCAGCAGCTTCAGGGTGAGGAACACTGAAGCTTTCTTT. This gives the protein CASSFRVRNTEAFF.

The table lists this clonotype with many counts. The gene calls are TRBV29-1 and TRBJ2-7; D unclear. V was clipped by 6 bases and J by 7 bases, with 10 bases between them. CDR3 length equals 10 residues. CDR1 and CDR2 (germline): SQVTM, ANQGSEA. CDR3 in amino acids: CSVAKWEQYF. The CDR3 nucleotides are TGCAGCGTGGCCAAATGGGAGCAGTACTTC.

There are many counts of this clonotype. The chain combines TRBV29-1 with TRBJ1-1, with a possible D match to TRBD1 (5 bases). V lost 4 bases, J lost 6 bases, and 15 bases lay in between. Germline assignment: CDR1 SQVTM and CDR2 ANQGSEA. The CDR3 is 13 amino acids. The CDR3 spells CSVVRVFSSEAFF. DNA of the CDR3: TGCAGCGTTGTCAGGGTTTTTTCCTCTGAAGCTTTCTTT.

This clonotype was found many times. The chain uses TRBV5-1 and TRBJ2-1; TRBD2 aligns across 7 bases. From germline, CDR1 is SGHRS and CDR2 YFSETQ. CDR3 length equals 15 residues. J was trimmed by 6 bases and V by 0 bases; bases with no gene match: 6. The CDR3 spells CASSLVQGGFNEQFF. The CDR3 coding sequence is TGCGCCAGCAGCTTGGTGCAGGGAGGGTTCAATGAGCAGTTCTTC.

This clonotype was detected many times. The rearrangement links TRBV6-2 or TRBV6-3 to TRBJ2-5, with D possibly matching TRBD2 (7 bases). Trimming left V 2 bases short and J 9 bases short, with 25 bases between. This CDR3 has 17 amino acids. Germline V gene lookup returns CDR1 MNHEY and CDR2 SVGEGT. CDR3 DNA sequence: TGTGCCAGCAGTTACCCCGCCGGGGGGCCGACTAAGGTGGCCCAGTACTTC. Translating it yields CASSYPAGGPTKVAQYF.

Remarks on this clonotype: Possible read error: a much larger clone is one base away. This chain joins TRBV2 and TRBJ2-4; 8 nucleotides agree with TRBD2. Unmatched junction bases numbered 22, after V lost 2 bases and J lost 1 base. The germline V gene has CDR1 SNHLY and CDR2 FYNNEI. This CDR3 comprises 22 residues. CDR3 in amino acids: CASSERDSGEPPSPGAKNIQYF. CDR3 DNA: TGTGCCAGCAGTGAAAGGGATAGCGGGGAACCCCCTAGCCCGGGCGCCAAAAACATTCAGTACTTC.

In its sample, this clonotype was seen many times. The CDR3 is CASSPGGAGDTQYF. CDR3 DNA: TGCGCCAGCAGCCCCGGGGGGGCAGGAGATACGCAGTATTTT. The gene calls are TRBV5-1 and TRBJ2-3; 8 positions match TRBD2. Germline CDR1 reads SGHRS; CDR2 reads YFSETQ. Trimming cost V 4 bases and J 5 bases; bases outside gene matches: 6. CDR3 length equals 14 residues.

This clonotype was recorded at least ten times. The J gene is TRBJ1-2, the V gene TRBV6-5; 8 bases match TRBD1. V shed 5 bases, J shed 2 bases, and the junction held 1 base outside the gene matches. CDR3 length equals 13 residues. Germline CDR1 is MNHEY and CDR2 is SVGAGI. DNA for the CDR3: TGTGCCAGCAGTCGGGACAGGAACTATGGCTACACCTTC. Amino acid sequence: CASSRDRNYGYTF.

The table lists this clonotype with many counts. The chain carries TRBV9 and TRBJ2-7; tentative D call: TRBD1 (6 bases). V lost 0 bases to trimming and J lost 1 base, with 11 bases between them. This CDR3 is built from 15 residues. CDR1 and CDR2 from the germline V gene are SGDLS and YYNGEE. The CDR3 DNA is TGTGCCAGCAGCGTAGAACAGGGAGTTTCCTACGAGCAGTACTTC. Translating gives CASSVEQGVSYEQYF. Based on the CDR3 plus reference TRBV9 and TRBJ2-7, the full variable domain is DSGVTQTPKHLITATGQRVTLRCSPRSGDLSVYWYQQSLDQGLQFLIQYYNGEERAKGNILERFSAQQFPDLHSELNLSSLELGDSALYFCASSVEQGVSYEQYFGPGTRLTVT.

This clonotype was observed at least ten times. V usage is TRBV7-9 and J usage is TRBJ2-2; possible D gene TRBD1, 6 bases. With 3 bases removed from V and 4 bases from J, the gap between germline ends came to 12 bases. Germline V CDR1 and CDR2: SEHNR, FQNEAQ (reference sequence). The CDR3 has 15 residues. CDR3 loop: CASSLAGEATGELFF. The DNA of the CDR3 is TGTGCCAGCAGCTTGGCAGGGGAAGCCACCGGGGAGCTGTTTTTT.

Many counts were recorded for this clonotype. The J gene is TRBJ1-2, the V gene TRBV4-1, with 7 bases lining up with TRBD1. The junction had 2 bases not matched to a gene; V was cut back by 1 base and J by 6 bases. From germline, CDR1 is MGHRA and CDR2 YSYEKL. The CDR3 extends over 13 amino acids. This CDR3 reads CASSQGQGDGYTF. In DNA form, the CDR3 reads TGCGCCAGCAGCCAAGGACAGGGTGATGGCTACACCTTC.

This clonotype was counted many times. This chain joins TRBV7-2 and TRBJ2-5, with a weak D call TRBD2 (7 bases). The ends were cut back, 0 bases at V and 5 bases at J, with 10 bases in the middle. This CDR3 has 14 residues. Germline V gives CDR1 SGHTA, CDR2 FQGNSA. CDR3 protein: CASSLAGGLETQYF. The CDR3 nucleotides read TGTGCCAGCAGCTTAGCGGGGGGGCTGGAGACCCAGTACTTC.

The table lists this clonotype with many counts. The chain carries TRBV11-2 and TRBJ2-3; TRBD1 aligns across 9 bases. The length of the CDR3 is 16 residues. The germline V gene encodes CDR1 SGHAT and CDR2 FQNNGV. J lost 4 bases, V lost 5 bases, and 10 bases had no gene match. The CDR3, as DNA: TGTGCCAGCAGCCCCAGCAGGACAGGGGTCGCAGATACGCAGTATTTT. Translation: CASSPSRTGVADTQYF.

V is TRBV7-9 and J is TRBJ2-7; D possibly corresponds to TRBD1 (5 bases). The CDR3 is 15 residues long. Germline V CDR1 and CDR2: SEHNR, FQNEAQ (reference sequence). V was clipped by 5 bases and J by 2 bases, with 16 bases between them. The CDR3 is CASSPRHAGTYEQYF. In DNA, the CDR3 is TGTGCCAGCAGCCCGCGGCACGCAGGGACCTACGAGCAGTACTTC.

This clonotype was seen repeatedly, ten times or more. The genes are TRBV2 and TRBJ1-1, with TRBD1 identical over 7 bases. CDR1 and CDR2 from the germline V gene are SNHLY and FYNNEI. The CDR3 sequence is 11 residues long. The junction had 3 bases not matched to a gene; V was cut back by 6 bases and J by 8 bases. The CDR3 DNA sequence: TGTGCCAGCAGACAGGGGTCGGAAGCTTTCTTT. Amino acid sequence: CASRQGSEAFF.

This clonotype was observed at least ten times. The CDR3 reads CASSLSRYSYNEQFF. The CDR3 coding sequence is TGCGCCAGCAGCTTGTCCCGTTACTCCTACAATGAGCAGTTCTTC. V is TRBV5-1 and J is TRBJ2-1; unclear D gene. The CDR3 extends over 15 amino acids. Germline-derived CDR1 and CDR2 are SGHRS and YFSETQ. The germline V and J ends were trimmed by 1 base and 0 bases, with 8 bases remaining between them.

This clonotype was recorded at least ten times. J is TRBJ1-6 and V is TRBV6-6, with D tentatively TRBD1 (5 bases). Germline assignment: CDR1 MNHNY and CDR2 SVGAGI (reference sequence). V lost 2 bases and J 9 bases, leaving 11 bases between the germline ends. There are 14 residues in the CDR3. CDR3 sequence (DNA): TGTGCCAGCAGTTACCGCCCCCAGGGTTCACCCCTCCACTTT. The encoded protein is CASSYRPQGSPLHF.